A selection of T cell receptor beta chains follows, all from one sample in a study of cytomegalovirus exposure and HLA in healthy donors. Using immunoSEQ multiplex PCR, the repertoire was profiled, and TCRdb retains in-frame clones only, with some absent. The repertoire includes about 94,000 clones, more than 75% of them detected once, and approximately 0.83% sits in the top ten. Sequenced input: PBMCs. The receptors come from a woman aged 55 to 70 in good health and CMV-seronegative. Both conserved end residues are part of each CDR3. A D gene is named only where the DNA matches it firmly. Some rows mark clone size as missing; the rest say once, few, many or name a class of expanded clone.

J gene	clone size	D gene	V gene	CDR3 DNA	CDR3 protein
TRBJ1-2	-	TRBD1	TRBV7-2	TGTGCCAGCAGCGCAGACAGGGGTCCCCCGTACTATGGCTACACCTTC	CASSADRGPPYYGYTF
TRBJ1-1	-	-	TRBV9	TGTGCCAGCAGCGTAGTGGGGCAGGGAGGGACTGAAGCTTTCTTT	CASSVVGQGGTEAFF
TRBJ1-2	-	-	TRBV7-8	TGTGCCAGCAGCTTAGCCAGAGGAGGCTACACCTTC	CASSLARGGYTF
TRBJ2-1	few	TRBD1	TRBV5-1	TGCGCCAGCAGCTTACCCCGGGACAGGGTCCACAATGAGCAGTTCTTC	CASSLPRDRVHNEQFF
TRBJ1-5	-	TRBD1	TRBV6-5	TGTGCCAGCAGTACCGGGACAGGGAATCAGCCCCAGCATTTT	CASSTGTGNQPQHF
TRBJ2-3	once	-	TRBV4-3	TGCGCCAGCAGCCAAGAACGGCAGGTACGCGCAGATACGCAGTATTTT	CASSQERQVRADTQYF
TRBJ1-1	-	-	TRBV7-2	TGTGCCAGCAGCTTAGCGGGACTGATGAACACTGAAGCTTTCTTT	CASSLAGLMNTEAFF
TRBJ1-2	-	-	TRBV19	TGTGCCAGTAGCCTCGGGGTAGGTGGCTACACCTTC	CASSLGVGGYTF
TRBJ1-3	-	-	TRBV10-3	TGTGCCATCAGTGAGTTAGGGGACTCTGGAAACACCATATATTTT	CAISELGDSGNTIYF
TRBJ2-7	-	TRBD2	TRBV4-3	TGCGCCAGCAGCCAAGATCGGGTGCGGCTAGCGGGAGTCGAGCAGTACTTC	CASSQDRVRLAGVEQYF
TRBJ2-7	-	TRBD1	TRBV2	TGTGCCAGCAATCCGGGACAGGGGGTCTACGAGCAGTACTTC	CASNPGQGVYEQYF
TRBJ2-7	-	TRBD1	TRBV29-1	TGCAGCGTTGAAAGACAGGGATCCTACGAGCAGTACTTC	CSVERQGSYEQYF
TRBJ1-1	-	-	TRBV4-2	TGTGCCAGCAGCCCGCCTGACTTGAGGAACACTGAAGCTTTCTTT	CASSPPDLRNTEAFF
TRBJ2-6	-	TRBD1	TRBV7-9	TGTGCCAGCAGCTCGCCGTTGGGGACAGACTGGGCCAACGTCCTGACTTTC	CASSSPLGTDWANVLTF
TRBJ2-6	once	-	TRBV11-3	TGTGCCAGCAGCTTGGGGGCGGGTGGGGCCAACGTCCTGACTTTC	CASSLGAGGANVLTF
TRBJ2-7	few	TRBD1	TRBV28	TGTGCCAGCAGACTCCCGCAGGGGGCAACCTACGAGCAGTACTTC	CASRLPQGATYEQYF
TRBJ1-2	-	TRBD1	TRBV30	TGTGCCTGGACCCAGCTCCCCCAGGGGGCTGAGAATGGCTACACCTTC	CAWTQLPQGAENGYTF
TRBJ2-5	-	TRBD2	TRBV5-6	TGTGCCAGCAGCTTAAGCGGGGGGCCACAAGAGACCCAGTACTTC	CASSLSGGPQETQYF
TRBJ1-6	-	-	TRBV5-8	TGTGCCAGCAGCTTTTTACTCGGGAGTCTACAGAGTAATTCACCCCTCCACTTT	CASSFLLGSLQSNSPLHF
TRBJ2-6	-	-	TRBV9	TGTGCCAGCAGCGTCGAAGAGATCTCAGGGGCCAACGTCCTGACTTTC	CASSVEEISGANVLTF
TRBJ2-5	-	TRBD1	TRBV5-1	TGCGCCAGCAGCTCCAGAGGGACAGGGTTCCAAGAGACCCAGTACTTC	CASSSRGTGFQETQYF
TRBJ2-1	-	-	TRBV29-1	TGCAGCGTTGACGGGATCGCGTTCGGCGTGGATAATGAGCAGTTCTTC	CSVDGIAFGVDNEQFF
TRBJ2-5	-	-	TRBV2	TGTGCCAGCAGTGAAGCTTTGGGAGGATTCCAAGAGACCCAGTACTTC	CASSEALGGFQETQYF
TRBJ1-5	-	-	TRBV28	TGTGCCAGCAGTTTTACGGGAAGCGATCAGCCCCAGCATTTT	CASSFTGSDQPQHF
TRBJ2-7	-	TRBD2	TRBV27	TGTGCCAGCAGTTTGGCTAGCGGGGGCCCCTACGAGCAGTACTTC	CASSLASGGPYEQYF
TRBJ1-6	-	TRBD1	TRBV4-3	TGCGCCAGCAGCCAAGTGGACAGGATTAATTCACCCCTCCACTTT	CASSQVDRINSPLHF
TRBJ1-1	-	TRBD1	TRBV29-1	TGCAGCGTTAAACAGGGGTCCAACACTGAAGCTTTCTTT	CSVKQGSNTEAFF
TRBJ2-7	few	TRBD1	TRBV5-5	TGTGCCAGCAGCCCGGGACAGGGAGGTGAGCAGTACTTC	CASSPGQGGEQYF
TRBJ1-5	once	-	TRBV11-2	TGTGCCAGCAGCTTACAGGGTAATAACAATCAGCCCCAGCATTTT	CASSLQGNNNQPQHF
TRBJ1-5	-	-	TRBV28	TGTGCCAGCAGATACAGGGAAGATCAGCCCCAGCATTTT	CASRYREDQPQHF
TRBJ2-5	once	-	TRBV11-2	TGTGCCAGCAGCACCAATCGGGAGACCCAGTACTTC	CASSTNRETQYF
TRBJ2-7	-	TRBD1	TRBV19	TGTGCCAGTAGTATAGCTGGGACAGGTTACTACGAGCAGTACTTC	CASSIAGTGYYEQYF
TRBJ2-1	-	TRBD2	TRBV29-1	TGCAGCGTCCGAGGACTAGCGGGGGCCTTAGTTGAGCAGTTCTTC	CSVRGLAGALVEQFF
TRBJ1-4	-	-	TRBV15	TGTGCCACCAGCAAGGGGGTAGGGACTAATGAAAAACTGTTTTTT	CATSKGVGTNEKLFF
TRBJ2-7	once	TRBD2	TRBV4-1	TGCGCCAGCAGCCAAGATCCTAGCGGGAGTTATTACGAGCAGTACTTC	CASSQDPSGSYYEQYF
TRBJ2-7	-	-	TRBV4-3	TGCGCCAGCAGCCCGCAGACAGGTTCCTACGAGCAGTACTTC	CASSPQTGSYEQYF
TRBJ2-1	-	TRBD2	TRBV2	TGTGCCAGCCGTACTAGCGGGGACTCCTACAATGAGCAGTTCTTC	CASRTSGDSYNEQFF
TRBJ1-1	-	TRBD1	TRBV29-1	TGCAGCGTTGATGAACGCGACAGGGGTTTGCGCACTGAAGCTTTCTTT	CSVDERDRGLRTEAFF
TRBJ1-2	-	-	TRBV28	TGTGCCAGCGGGTATGGGGGGGCAGGGCTTATCTATGGCTACACCTTC	CASGYGGAGLIYGYTF